This T cell receptor (beta chain) was sequenced in a study of shared T cell receptors in the human thymus. This CDR3 is built from 13 residues. The V segment lost 5 bases and the J segment 7 bases; nucleotides outside the gene matches: 5. CDR1 is SNHLY, CDR2 FYNNEI, per germline. Method: immunoSEQ multiplex PCR; TCRdb's copy keeps in-frame clones and lacks some. The data hold about 660,000 clones, with around 87% observed a single time. This clone was counted a single time. Another study also made use of these data, one on human thymus T cells. That paper adds: Within thymic and blood repertoires, V and J gene usage appeared to be biased.

Material: thymocytes. The TCR sequence derives from a boy under two years old with a congenital heart defect. The gene calls are TRBV2 and TRBJ1-2; 9 nucleotides match TRBD1. The CDR3 nucleotides are TGTGCCAGCAGTCCGGGACAGGGATGTGGCTACACCTTC. Amino acid sequence: CASSPGQGCGYTF. Complete variable domain (other parts from reference TRBV2 and TRBJ1-2): EPEVTQTPSHQVTQMGQEVILRCVPISNHLYFYWYRQILGQKVEFLVSFYNNEISEKSEIFDDQFSVERPDGSNFTLKIRSTKLEDSAMYFCASSPGQGCGYTFGSGTRLTVV.